One and the same sample provided the 25 T cell receptor beta chains below, sequenced in a study of cytomegalovirus exposure and HLA in healthy donors. PCR amplification relied on 60 Vbeta primers (plus 13 Jbeta primers). The repertoire was sequenced with immunoSEQ multiplex PCR; TCRdb's copy has only in-frame clones and lacks some. The table includes fewer than 120,000 clones, around 76% detected once. Source material: PBMCs. The receptors shown here come from a man aged 30-40 years in good health and CMV-seropositive.

The chain recombines TRBV11-1 with TRBJ2-2; D uncertain. The V end lost 5 bases, the J end lost 4 bases, and 14 bases lay between the germline ends. The CDR3 totals 15 residues. Germline V gives CDR1 SGHAT, CDR2 FQDESV (reference sequence). CDR3 DNA: TGTGCCAGCAGCCCCCGAGACACGTTCACCGGGGAGCTGTTTTTT. Translated: CASSPRDTFTGELFF.

The chain joins TRBV19 to TRBJ1-1; TRBD1 agrees at 7 bases. The CDR3 is 14 residues long. From germline, CDR1 is LNHDA and CDR2 SQIVND (reference sequence). V lost 5 bases to trimming and J lost 3 bases; unmatched junction nucleotides: 6. The CDR3 spells CASSPAQGDTEAFF. Here the CDR3 DNA reads TGTGCCAGTAGTCCCGCCCAGGGGGACACTGAAGCTTTCTTT.

The chain couples TRBV27 to TRBJ2-7; perhaps TRBD2 as D (5 bases). The CDR3 extends over 15 amino acids. Germline V gives CDR1 MNHEY, CDR2 SMNVEV (reference sequence). V was clipped by 3 bases and J by 2 bases, with 14 bases between them. The CDR3 is CASSFSFAGPYEQYF. The DNA for the CDR3 is TGTGCCAGCAGTTTCTCATTCGCGGGTCCCTACGAGCAGTACTTC.

V usage is TRBV9 and J usage is TRBJ2-3; 8 bases map to TRBD1. V shed 7 bases, J shed 1 base, and the junction held 2 bases outside the gene matches. The CDR3 extends over 13 amino acids. Germline V gene lookup returns CDR1 SGDLS and CDR2 YYNGEE. The CDR3 spells CASGQGGTDTQYF. Written as DNA, the CDR3 is TGTGCCAGCGGACAGGGCGGCACAGATACGCAGTATTTT. The full variable domain, rest sourced from reference TRBV9 and TRBJ2-3, is DSGVTQTPKHLITATGQRVTLRCSPRSGDLSVYWYQQSLDQGLQFLIQYYNGEERAKGNILERFSAQQFPDLHSELNLSSLELGDSALYFCASGQGGTDTQYFGPGTRLTVL.

The CDR3 nucleotides are TGTGCCAGCAGCTCTTTCCCCAATGAGCAGTTCTTC. This gives the protein CASSSFPNEQFF. J is TRBJ2-1 and V is TRBV2; D is undetermined. V lost 6 bases and J 6 bases, leaving 9 bases between the germline ends. The CDR3 consists of 12 residues. Germline V gene lookup returns CDR1 SNHLY and CDR2 FYNNEI. The whole variable domain, filled in from reference TRBV2 and TRBJ2-1, reads EPEVTQTPSHQVTQMGQEVILRCVPISNHLYFYWYRQILGQKVEFLVSFYNNEISEKSEIFDDQFSVERPDGSNFTLKIRSTKLEDSAMYFCASSSFPNEQFFGPGTRLTVL.

The J gene is TRBJ2-7, the V gene TRBV5-4; 8 bases agree with TRBD1. The CDR3 extends over 13 amino acids. Per the germline V gene, CDR1 is SGHNT and CDR2 is YYREEE (reference sequence). With 0 bases clipped from V and 5 bases from J, the junction kept 1 base outside the gene matches. The CDR3 reads CASSLGQGHEQYF. The CDR3 region has the DNA TGTGCCAGCAGCTTGGGACAGGGGCACGAGCAGTACTTC.

The rearrangement joins TRBV4-3 to TRBJ2-7; D is unresolved. Germline V gene data show CDR1 as LGHNA and CDR2 as YSLEER. The CDR3 runs to 15 residues. The V end lost 4 bases, the J end lost 2 bases, and 15 bases lay between the germline ends. The CDR3 here is CASSPEETGPYEQYF. The CDR3 DNA sequence: TGCGCCAGCAGCCCCGAGGAGACTGGCCCCTACGAGCAGTACTTC.

This chain uses TRBV2 with TRBJ1-6; 7 bases align to TRBD1. Trimming took 4 bases from V and 5 from J; bases not matched to a gene: 5. CDR3 size: 15 residues. CDR1 and CDR2 from the germline V gene are SNHLY and FYNNEI. CDR3 sequence reads: CASSVEQGHNSPLHF. The DNA for the CDR3 is TGTGCCAGCAGTGTAGAACAGGGGCATAATTCACCCCTCCACTTT.

This chain uses TRBV28 with TRBJ1-1, with 7 bases aligning to TRBD1. Unmatched junction bases numbered 3, after V lost 2 bases and J lost 3 bases. This CDR3 region has 14 residues. Germline-derived CDR1 and CDR2 are MDHEN and SYDVKM. CDR3 residues: CASSLPQGYTEAFF. The DNA for the CDR3 is TGTGCCAGCAGTTTACCACAGGGGTACACTGAAGCTTTCTTT.

The genes are TRBV7-2 and TRBJ2-3; no definite D call. The CDR3 runs 13 residues. Per the germline V gene, CDR1 is SGHTA and CDR2 is FQGNSA. V lost 0 bases and J 4 bases, leaving 5 bases between the germline ends. CDR3 in DNA: TGTGCCAGCAGCTTAGCCCTCCCAGATACGCAGTATTTT. The encoded protein is CASSLALPDTQYF. The full variable domain, in which reference TRBV7-2 and TRBJ2-3 provide the parts outside the CDR3, is GAGVSQSPSNKVTEKGKDVELRCDPISGHTALYWYRQSLGQGLEFLIYFQGNSAPDKSGLPSDRFSAERTGGSVSTLTIQRTQQEDSAVYLCASSLALPDTQYFGPGTRLTVL.

The genes are TRBV2 and TRBJ2-7; a possible D gene is TRBD1 (5 bases). The CDR3 runs to 13 residues. Trimming cost V 6 bases and J 1 base, with 10 bases left between them. Germline CDR1 and CDR2: SNHLY and FYNNEI. The CDR3 DNA reads as TGTGCCAGCAGCGCAGACAGTTCCTACGAGCAGTACTTC. Its protein product is CASSADSSYEQYF.

This clone came up a few times. Different DNA sequences within this sample yield the same CDR3. The genes are TRBV5-1 and TRBJ1-1, with 9 bases matching TRBD1. The CDR3 covers 14 residues. Germline V gene data show CDR1 as SGHRS and CDR2 as YFSETQ. The junction had 2 bases not matched to a gene; V was cut back by 3 bases and J by 2 bases. CDR3 loop: CASSSGQGNTEAFF. CDR3 in DNA: TGCGCCAGCAGCTCGGGACAGGGAAACACTGAAGCTTTCTTT.

About this clone: The sample carries other DNA sequences with the same CDR3. This sequence joins TRBV6-1 and TRBJ2-5, with D perhaps TRBD1 (6 bases). Germline loops: CDR1 MNHNS, CDR2 SASEGT. This CDR3 contains 17 residues. V dropped 0 bases and J dropped 2 bases, with 16 bases sitting between them. CDR3 bases: TGTGCCAGCAGTGAAGCGCCCAGGGGACACCTACAAGAGACCCAGTACTTC. It is translated as CASSEAPRGHLQETQYF.

The V and J genes are TRBV27 and TRBJ1-5; no definite D call. V was cut by 4 bases and J by 1 base, with 11 bases left in between. This CDR3 comprises 15 residues. Per germline, CDR1 MNHEY and CDR2 SMNVEV (reference sequence). The chain's CDR3 is CASSSHLESNQPQHF. For the CDR3, the DNA is TGTGCCAGCAGTTCACACTTGGAGAGCAATCAGCCCCAGCATTTT.

This clone turned up a few times. The chain employs TRBV10-3 and TRBJ2-3, with D maybe TRBD2 (5 bases). Trimming removed 11 bases at V and 0 bases at J, with 12 bases between. Germline CDR1 reads ENHRY; CDR2 reads SYGVKD. The CDR3 covers 13 residues. The CDR3 coding sequence is TGTGCCGCCGGACTGGGGAGCACAGATACGCAGTATTTT. It yields the protein CAAGLGSTDTQYF.

This clone was seen a single time. The rearrangement links TRBV23-1 to TRBJ2-7, with TRBD1 matching over 10 bases. TRBV23-1 is sorted into the ORF group, with uncertain function. J gave up 4 bases and V 0 bases, and 6 bases lay outside the gene matches. This CDR3 spans 16 amino acids. CDR3 residues: CASSQSGTGARYEQYF. As DNA, the CDR3 is TGCGCCAGCAGTCAATCCGGGACAGGGGCCCGATACGAGCAGTACTTC.

This sequence joins TRBV11-2 and TRBJ2-3, with 8 nucleotides matching TRBD2. The length of the CDR3 is 16 residues. J was trimmed by 4 bases and V by 0 bases; bases with no gene match: 6. Germline V gives CDR1 SGHAT, CDR2 FQNNGV. CDR3 protein: CASSLDGGAYADTQYF. DNA for the CDR3: TGTGCCAGCAGCTTAGACGGGGGGGCGTACGCAGATACGCAGTATTTT.

The chain combines TRBV30 with TRBJ1-6, with D uncertain. The germline CDR1 and CDR2 sequences are GTSNPN and SVGIG (reference sequence). The germline V and J ends were trimmed by 4 bases and 3 bases, with 13 bases remaining between them. The CDR3 sequence is 15 residues long. The CDR3 coding sequence is TGTGCCTGGATGCCATCCCGGGGCTATAATTCACCCCTCCACTTT. Translated: CAWMPSRGYNSPLHF.

The chain carries TRBV4-2 and TRBJ1-1; TRBD1 aligns across 7 bases. The V gene's germline CDR1 is LGHNA and CDR2 YNFKEQ. With V trimmed by 5 bases and J by 1 base, 16 bases remained unmatched. The CDR3 sequence is 18 residues long. The chain's CDR3 is CASSLLSGTALGNTEAFF. The CDR3 DNA sequence: TGTGCCAGCAGCTTACTCTCCGGGACAGCCCTCGGGAACACTGAAGCTTTCTTT.

The chain employs TRBV4-2 and TRBJ2-5; 9 bases align to TRBD2. J gave up 2 bases and V 4 bases, and 11 bases lay outside the gene matches. This CDR3 comprises 17 residues. Germline values: CDR1 LGHNA, CDR2 YNFKEQ. The CDR3 DNA is TGTGCCAGCAGCCTCCAGGCAAGCGGGGGGAGGCAAGAGACCCAGTACTTC. It translates to CASSLQASGGRQETQYF.

The chain couples TRBV15 to TRBJ2-7; 8 positions match TRBD2. The J segment lost 6 bases and the V segment lost 0 bases, leaving 7 bases of the junction unmatched. The CDR3 has 15 residues. In germline, CDR1 is LNHNV, CDR2 YYDKDF (reference sequence). CDR3 amino acids: CATSRDRGGGGEQYF. DNA of the CDR3: TGTGCCACCAGCAGAGATCGGGGGGGCGGGGGCGAGCAGTACTTC.

The CDR3 sequence: CASSPRPPRELFF. CDR3 in DNA: TGTGCCAGCAGTCCTCGTCCCCCCCGGGAGCTGTTTTTT. This rearrangement joins TRBV27 to TRBJ2-2; D unclear. CDR3 size: 13 residues. The germline CDR1 and CDR2 sequences are MNHEY and SMNVEV (reference sequence). Trimming shortened V by 5 bases and J by 9 bases, and 13 bases separated the two germline ends.

The chain recombines TRBV9 with TRBJ2-3, with TRBD2 identical over 9 bases. CDR3 length: 17 amino acids. V lost 0 bases and J lost 6; bases outside the gene matches: 11. The germline CDR1 and CDR2 sequences are SGDLS and YYNGEE. The CDR3 spells CASSVGLAGFNGDTQYF. CDR3 nucleotides: TGTGCCAGCAGCGTAGGGCTAGCGGGGTTTAATGGGGATACGCAGTATTTT.

This clone was detected only a few times. The V gene is TRBV11-1, the J gene TRBJ1-2, with D perhaps matching TRBD1 (6 bases). This CDR3 is 13 amino acids long. Germline loops: CDR1 SGHAT, CDR2 FQDESV (reference sequence). Trimming cost V 7 bases and J 5 bases, with 14 bases left between them. The CDR3 nucleotides read TGTGCCAGCAACGGCCAGGGGATTTATGGCTACACCTTC. Residues: CASNGQGIYGYTF.

The chain uses TRBV5-1 and TRBJ2-5, with TRBD2 identical over 8 bases. Looked up from germline, CDR1 is SGHRS and CDR2 is YFSETQ. Trimming took 1 base from V and 2 from J; bases not matched to a gene: 4. The CDR3 contains 15 residues. The CDR3 sequence is CASSLLGLEQETQYF. CDR3 coding DNA: TGCGCCAGCAGCTTGTTGGGACTAGAGCAAGAGACCCAGTACTTC.